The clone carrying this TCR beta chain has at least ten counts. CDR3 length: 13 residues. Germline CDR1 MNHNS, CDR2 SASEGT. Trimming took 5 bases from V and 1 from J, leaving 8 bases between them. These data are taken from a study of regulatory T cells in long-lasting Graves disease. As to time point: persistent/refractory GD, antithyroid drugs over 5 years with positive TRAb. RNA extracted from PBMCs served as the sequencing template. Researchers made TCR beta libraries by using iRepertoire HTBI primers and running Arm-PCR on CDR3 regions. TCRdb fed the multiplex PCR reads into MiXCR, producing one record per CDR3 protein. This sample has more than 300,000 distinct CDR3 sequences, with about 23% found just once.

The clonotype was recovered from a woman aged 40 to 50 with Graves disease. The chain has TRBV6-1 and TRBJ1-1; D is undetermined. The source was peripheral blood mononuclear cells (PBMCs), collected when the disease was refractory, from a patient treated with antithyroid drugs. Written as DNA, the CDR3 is TGTGCCAGCAGTCGATACACGAACACTGAAGCTTTCTTT. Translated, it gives CASSRYTNTEAFF.